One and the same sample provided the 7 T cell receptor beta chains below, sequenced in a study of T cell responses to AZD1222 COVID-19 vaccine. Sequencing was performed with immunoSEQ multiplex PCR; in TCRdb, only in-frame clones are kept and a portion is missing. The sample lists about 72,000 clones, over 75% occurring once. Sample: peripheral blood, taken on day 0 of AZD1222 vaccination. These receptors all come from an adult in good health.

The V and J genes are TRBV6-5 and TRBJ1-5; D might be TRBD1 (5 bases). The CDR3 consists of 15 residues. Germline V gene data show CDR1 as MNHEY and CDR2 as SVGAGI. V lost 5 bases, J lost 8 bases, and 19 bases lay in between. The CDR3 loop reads CASSPLGRLIEPQHF. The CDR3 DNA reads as TGTGCCAGCAGTCCATTGGGACGGCTTATTGAGCCCCAGCATTTT.

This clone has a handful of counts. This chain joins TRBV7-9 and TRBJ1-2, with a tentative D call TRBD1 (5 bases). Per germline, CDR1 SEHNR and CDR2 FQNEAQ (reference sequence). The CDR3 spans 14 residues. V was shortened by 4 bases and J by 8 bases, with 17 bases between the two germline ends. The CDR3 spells CASSSYDTGGGYTF. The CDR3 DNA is TGTGCCAGCAGCTCCTATGACACAGGAGGCGGCTACACCTTC.

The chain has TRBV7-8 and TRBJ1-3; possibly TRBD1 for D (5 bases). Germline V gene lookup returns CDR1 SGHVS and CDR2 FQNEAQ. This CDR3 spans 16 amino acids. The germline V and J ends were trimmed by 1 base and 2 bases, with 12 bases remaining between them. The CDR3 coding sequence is TGTGCCAGCAGCTTAGGATCAAGAGGGGCTGGAAACACCATATATTTT. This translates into CASSLGSRGAGNTIYF.

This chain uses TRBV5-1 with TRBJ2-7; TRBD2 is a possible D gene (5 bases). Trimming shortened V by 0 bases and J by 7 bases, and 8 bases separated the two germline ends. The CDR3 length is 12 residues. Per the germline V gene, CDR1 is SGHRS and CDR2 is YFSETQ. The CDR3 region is CASSLAGSEQYF. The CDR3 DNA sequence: TGCGCCAGCAGCTTGGCGGGGTCTGAGCAGTACTTC.

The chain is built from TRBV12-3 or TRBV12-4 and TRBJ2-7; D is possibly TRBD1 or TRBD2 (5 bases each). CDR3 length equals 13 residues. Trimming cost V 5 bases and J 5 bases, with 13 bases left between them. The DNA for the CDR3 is TGTGCCAGCAGTACGGGGACCGGGAACGAGCAGTACTTC. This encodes CASSTGTGNEQYF.

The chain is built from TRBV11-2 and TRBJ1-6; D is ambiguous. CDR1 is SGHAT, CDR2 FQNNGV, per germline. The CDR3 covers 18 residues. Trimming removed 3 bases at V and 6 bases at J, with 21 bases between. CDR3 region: CASSFILPGSRINSPLHF. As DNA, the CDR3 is TGTGCCAGCAGCTTTATTCTACCGGGCTCCCGGATTAATTCACCCCTCCACTTT.

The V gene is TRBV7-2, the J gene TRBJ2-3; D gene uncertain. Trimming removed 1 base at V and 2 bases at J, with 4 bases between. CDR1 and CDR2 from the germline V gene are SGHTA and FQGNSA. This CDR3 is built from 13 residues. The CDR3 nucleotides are TGTGCCAGCAGCTTAGTGCCCACAGATACGCAGTATTTT. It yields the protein CASSLVPTDTQYF.